This T cell receptor beta chain was captured in a study of blood T cell repertoires in COVID-19. Overall study context: Both acute and convalescent COVID-19 samples were obtained from the United States, Italy and Spain.

This CDR3 spans 14 amino acids. Assay used: immunoSEQ multiplex PCR; TCRdb lists only in-frame clones, some missing. The data contain over 60,000 clones, roughly 86% of them singletons. Material: peripheral blood. The chain uses TRBV21-1 and TRBJ1-6. TRBV21-1 is labeled a pseudogene. This TCR came from a woman aged 60-75 years with acute or convalescent COVID-19. CDR3 protein: CASSNPRVASPLHF. The CDR3 DNA reads TGTGCCAGCAGCAATCCGAGGGTTGCCTCACCCCTCCACTTT.